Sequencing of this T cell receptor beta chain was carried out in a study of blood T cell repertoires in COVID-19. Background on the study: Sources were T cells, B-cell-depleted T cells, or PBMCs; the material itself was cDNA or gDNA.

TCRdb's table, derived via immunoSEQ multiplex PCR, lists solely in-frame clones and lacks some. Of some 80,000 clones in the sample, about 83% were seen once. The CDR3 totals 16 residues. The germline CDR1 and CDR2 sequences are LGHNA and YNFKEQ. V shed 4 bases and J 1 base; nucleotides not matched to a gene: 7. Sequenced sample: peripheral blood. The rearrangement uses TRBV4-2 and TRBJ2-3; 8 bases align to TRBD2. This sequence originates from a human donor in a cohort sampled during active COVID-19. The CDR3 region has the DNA TGTGCCAGCAGCCCACCTAGCGGGCGTGGCACAGATACGCAGTATTTT. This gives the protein CASSPPSGRGTDTQYF.